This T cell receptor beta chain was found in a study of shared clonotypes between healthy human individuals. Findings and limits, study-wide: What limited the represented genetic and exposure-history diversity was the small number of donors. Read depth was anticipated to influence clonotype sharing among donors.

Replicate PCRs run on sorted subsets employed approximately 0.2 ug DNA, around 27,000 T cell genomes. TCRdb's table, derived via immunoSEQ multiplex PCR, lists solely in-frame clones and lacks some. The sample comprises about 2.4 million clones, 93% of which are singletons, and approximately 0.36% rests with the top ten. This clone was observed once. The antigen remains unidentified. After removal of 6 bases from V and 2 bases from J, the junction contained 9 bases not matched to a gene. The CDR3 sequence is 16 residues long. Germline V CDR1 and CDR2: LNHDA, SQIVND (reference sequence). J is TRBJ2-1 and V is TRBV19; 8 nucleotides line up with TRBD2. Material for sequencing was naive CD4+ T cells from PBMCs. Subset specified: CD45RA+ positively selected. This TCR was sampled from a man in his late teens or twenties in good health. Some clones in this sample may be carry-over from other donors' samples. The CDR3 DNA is TGTGCCAGTAGCAGCCTAGCGGGCAAGACCTACAATGAGCAGTTCTTC. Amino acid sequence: CASSSLAGKTYNEQFF. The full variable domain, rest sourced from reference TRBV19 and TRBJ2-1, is DGGITQSPKYLFRKEGQNVTLSCEQNLNHDAMYWYRQDPGQGLRLIYYSQIVNDFQKGDIAEGYSVSREKKESFPLTVTSAQKNPTAFYLCASSSLAGKTYNEQFFGPGTRLTVL.